This TCR beta chain was documented in a study of blood T cell repertoires in COVID-19. Overall study: Samples came from the United States, Italy and Spain, spanning acute and convalescent COVID-19.

Sequencing was performed with immunoSEQ multiplex PCR; in TCRdb, only in-frame clones are kept and a portion is missing. Among 130,000 to 150,000 clones, roughly 76% were seen once, and the ten largest hold roughly 8%. Input material: peripheral blood. This clonotype was obtained from a human donor with acute or convalescent COVID-19. The donor label of this sample is uncertain.

As DNA, the CDR3 is TGTGCCAGCAGCTTGGGGGGACAGGGGGCGAATGAGCAGTTCTTC. It yields the protein CASSLGGQGANEQFF. The J gene is TRBJ2-1, the V gene TRBV5-4; 12 bases match TRBD1. The CDR3 consists of 15 residues. Per germline, CDR1 SGHNT and CDR2 YYREEE (reference sequence). With 0 bases clipped from V and 7 bases from J, the junction kept 2 bases outside the gene matches.